These 24 T cell receptor beta chains originate from one sample sequenced in a study of T cell responses to AZD1222 COVID-19 vaccine. The assay was immunoSEQ multiplex PCR, and TCRdb's table has in-frame clones only and misses some. Here the sample spans 100,000 to 150,000 clones, 85% to 90% being singletons. Material: peripheral blood, obtained on day 0 of AZD1222 vaccination. Source of these receptors: an adult in good health.

V is TRBV24-1 and J is TRBJ2-6, with D unresolved. The V gene's germline CDR1 is KGHDR and CDR2 SFDVKD. The CDR3 length is 16 residues. The V and J ends lost 7 bases and 0 bases respectively, with 12 bases between them. Written as DNA, the CDR3 is TGTGCCACCAGCGTAAACGACCGCTCTGGGGCCAACGTCCTGACTTTC. This sequence encodes CATSVNDRSGANVLTF.

This chain links TRBV10-2 with TRBJ1-5; no definite D call. This CDR3 contains 13 residues. V lost 4 bases and J 7 bases, leaving 11 bases between the germline ends. In germline, CDR1 is WSHSY, CDR2 SAAADI. CDR3 sequence (DNA): TGCGCCAGCAGTGGAACGGCAAACCAGCCCCAGCATTTT. It encodes CASSGTANQPQHF.

V gene TRBV27 combines with J gene TRBJ1-1; no clear D. Between the trimmed V and J ends, which lost 7 bases and 5 bases, there was a span of 14 bases. The CDR3 runs 13 residues. Germline loops: CDR1 MNHEY, CDR2 SMNVEV (reference sequence). CDR3 DNA sequence: TGTGCCAGCACCTCTCGGGTGGGAACTGAAGCTTTCTTT. Its protein is CASTSRVGTEAFF.

This chain links TRBV6-2 or TRBV6-3 with TRBJ2-7; a weak D match, TRBD1 (6 bases). The length of the CDR3 is 17 residues. Germline assignment: CDR1 MNHEY and CDR2 SVGEGT. The V end was cut by 2 bases, the J end by 9 bases, with 26 bases between. The CDR3 DNA follows: TGTGCCAGCAGTTACGGTTCCGGTGTGAGGACAGTAAGCGGGCAGTACTTC. It yields the protein CASSYGSGVRTVSGQYF.

The chain recombines TRBV6-4 with TRBJ1-1, with TRBD1 identical over 10 bases. Germline CDR1 reads MRHNA; CDR2 reads SNTAGT. Germline trimming cut 3 bases from V and 1 base from J; bases unmatched to any gene: 5. This CDR3 region has 16 residues. The CDR3 bases are TGTGCCAGCAGTGAGGACGACAGGGGGCGGAACACTGAAGCTTTCTTT. Its translation is CASSEDDRGRNTEAFF.

This sequence joins TRBV28 and TRBJ1-2; D is uncertain. CDR1 and CDR2 (germline): MDHEN, SYDVKM. This CDR3 contains 15 residues. Deletions cut 3 bases from V and 2 bases from J, with 13 bases between. Written as DNA, the CDR3 is TGTGCCAGCAGTTTTCCGTCAGTTGGGAACTATGGCTACACCTTC. Protein sequence: CASSFPSVGNYGYTF.

The V and J genes are TRBV7-8 and TRBJ2-6, with D unclear. This CDR3 is built from 16 residues. Trimming pared 2 bases from V and 1 base from J, leaving 9 bases between. Germline V gene data show CDR1 as SGHVS and CDR2 as FQNEAQ. The CDR3 DNA reads TGTGCCAGCAGCTTAAAGTCGGCATCTGGGGCCAACGTCCTGACTTTC. Encoded protein: CASSLKSASGANVLTF. The full variable domain, in which reference TRBV7-8 and TRBJ2-6 provide the parts outside the CDR3, is GAGVSQSPRYKVAKRGQDVALRCDPISGHVSLFWYQQALGQGPEFLTYFQNEAQLDKSGLPSDRFFAERPEGSVSTLKIQRTQQEDSAVYLCASSLKSASGANVLTFGAGSRLTVL.

The J gene is TRBJ2-3, the V gene TRBV10-3, with 10 bases lining up with TRBD2. CDR3 length equals 17 residues. Germline values: CDR1 ENHRY, CDR2 SYGVKD. V dropped 0 bases and J dropped 4; count of bases not matched to a gene: 7. DNA of the CDR3: TGTGCCATCAGTGAGTCGTCTAGCGGGAGTTTAGCAGATACGCAGTATTTT. Protein sequence: CAISESSSGSLADTQYF.

In this sample, this clone turned up a few times. This sequence joins TRBV29-1 and TRBJ1-4, with D unresolved. Trimming removed 4 bases at V and 2 bases at J, with 8 bases between. The length of the CDR3 is 13 residues. Germline loops: CDR1 SQVTM, CDR2 ANQGSEA. The chain's CDR3 is CSVAGNTNEKLFF. CDR3 coding DNA: TGCAGCGTTGCCGGGAACACTAATGAAAAACTGTTTTTT.

DNA of the CDR3: TGTGCCAGCAGCCCCAATTCGTCGAAACACAAAAGGGGTGAAGCTTTCTTT. This gives the protein CASSPNSSKHKRGEAFF. The chain links TRBV11-2 to TRBJ1-1; TRBD1 is a possible D gene (5 bases). Trimming removed 5 bases at V and 7 bases at J, with 26 bases between. The germline V gene has CDR1 SGHAT and CDR2 FQNNGV. The CDR3 is 17 residues long.

J is TRBJ2-7 and V is TRBV28, with TRBD1 matching 7 bases. J gave up 2 bases and V 6 bases, and 10 bases lay outside the gene matches. Germline lookup yields CDR1 MDHEN and CDR2 SYDVKM. The CDR3 totals 15 residues. In DNA form, the CDR3 reads TGTGCCAGCAGCCCCGGGACAGTTAACCCCTACGAGCAGTACTTC. Translated, it gives CASSPGTVNPYEQYF.

J is TRBJ1-5 and V is TRBV18; D remains unclear. CDR3 length: 15 amino acids. Germline V gene lookup returns CDR1 KGHSH and CDR2 LQKENI. The V gene lost 0 bases and the J gene lost 4 bases, with 10 bases spanning the gap. CDR3 in DNA: TGTGCCAGCTCACCACCGGGATCGAAGAATCAGCCCCAGCATTTT. Translation: CASSPPGSKNQPQHF.

This chain joins TRBV7-3 and TRBJ2-2; 8 nucleotides agree with TRBD1. CDR1 is SGHTA, CDR2 FQGTGA, per germline. The CDR3 extends over 16 amino acids. V was clipped by 5 bases and J by 3 bases; unmatched bases: 8. The DNA of the CDR3 is TGTGCCAGCAGCCCGCGACAGGGGAGTGACACCGGGGAGCTGTTTTTT. Protein sequence: CASSPRQGSDTGELFF.

This clone was seen only once. The chain links TRBV24-1 to TRBJ1-2; a possible D gene is TRBD1 (6 bases). The germline gives CDR1 KGHDR, CDR2 SFDVKD. The V gene lost 3 bases and the J gene lost 4 bases, with 11 bases spanning the gap. The CDR3 has 14 amino acids. The CDR3 nucleotides read TGTGCCACCAGTGATGCCGGGACATTCTATGGCTACACCTTC. Residues: CATSDAGTFYGYTF.

This chain links TRBV28 with TRBJ2-7; D is perhaps TRBD2 (6 bases). This CDR3 has 13 residues. Trimming stripped 7 bases from V and 0 bases from J, with 10 bases between. Germline CDR1 is MDHEN and CDR2 is SYDVKM. Here the CDR3 DNA reads TGTGCCAGCACGGACGGGGGCTCCTACGAGCAGTACTTC. It codes for CASTDGGSYEQYF.

This sequence joins TRBV3-1 (or the pseudogene TRBV3-2) and TRBJ1-1; 7 bases agree with TRBD1. CDR3 length: 15 amino acids. The J segment lost 4 bases and the V segment lost 1 base, leaving 6 bases of the junction unmatched. Germline V gene sequence: CDR1 LGHDT, CDR2 YNNKEL (reference sequence). CDR3 DNA sequence: TGTGCCAGCAGCCAAGGTTGGAAGGGGGCCACTGAAGCTTTCTTT. It is translated as CASSQGWKGATEAFF.

V is TRBV4-2 and J is TRBJ2-1; TRBD1 matches at 10 bases. CDR1 and CDR2 (germline): LGHNA, YNFKEQ. The CDR3 loop spans 17 amino acids. The V segment lost 1 base and the J segment 2 bases; nucleotides outside the gene matches: 5. The CDR3 sequence: CASSQVSGTGAYNEQFF. The CDR3 bases are TGTGCCAGCAGCCAAGTATCCGGGACAGGGGCCTACAATGAGCAGTTCTTC.

This clone was observed a single time. The chain's CDR3 is CASTSGTPRTEAFF. DNA of the CDR3: TGCGCCAGCACTTCCGGGACCCCACGAACTGAAGCTTTCTTT. The genes are TRBV5-1 and TRBJ1-1; weak D call: TRBD1 (5 bases). V lost 6 bases and J 5 bases, leaving 17 bases between the germline ends. The CDR3 is 14 residues long. Per the germline V gene, CDR1 is SGHRS and CDR2 is YFSETQ.

The gene calls are TRBV20-1 and TRBJ2-7, with D hard to call. Trimming took off 3 bases at V and 4 bases at J, with 4 bases between the two ends. Germline CDR1 is DFQATT and CDR2 is SNEGSKA (reference sequence). The CDR3 totals 10 residues. The CDR3, as DNA: TGCAGTGCTAGGCAGTACGAGCAGTACTTC. Amino acids: CSARQYEQYF.

V and J are TRBV4-1 and TRBJ1-5, with D possibly being TRBD1 (5 bases). The CDR3 contains 16 residues. The germline V gene encodes CDR1 MGHRA and CDR2 YSYEKL. Trimming cost V 5 bases and J 0 bases, with 14 bases left between them. CDR3 sequence reads: CASSKGRAYSNQPQHF. Here the CDR3 DNA reads TGCGCCAGCAGCAAGGGGAGGGCTTATAGCAATCAGCCCCAGCATTTT.

J is TRBJ1-2 and V is TRBV15; D is uncertain. Trimming left V 1 base short and J 2 bases short, with 11 bases between. The CDR3 extends over 15 amino acids. Per germline, CDR1 LNHNV and CDR2 YYDKDF (reference sequence). CDR3 nucleotide sequence: TGTGCCACCAGCAGAGCACTGTCCAGGAACTATGGCTACACCTTC. Amino acids: CATSRALSRNYGYTF.

The gene calls are TRBV29-1 and TRBJ2-3; tentatively, D is TRBD2 (5 bases). V shed 4 bases and J shed 0 bases, with 17 bases lying between them. The length of the CDR3 is 16 residues. Germline values: CDR1 SQVTM, CDR2 ANQGSEA. For the CDR3, the DNA is TGCAGCGTTGGAGGGCAGCAATTGGGGAGCACAGATACGCAGTATTTT. It specifies CSVGGQQLGSTDTQYF.

The table lists this clone with many counts. This chain joins TRBV5-1 and TRBJ2-1; D uncertain. Deletions cut 4 bases from V and 5 bases from J, with 13 bases between. This CDR3 is built from 14 residues. Germline CDR1 is SGHRS and CDR2 is YFSETQ. In DNA, the CDR3 is TGCGCCAGCAGCGCGGCAGGAACGAACAATGAGCAGTTCTTC. Translated: CASSAAGTNNEQFF.

This clone was counted a few times. This chain uses TRBV6-4 with TRBJ2-1, with a weak D call TRBD2 (7 bases). Germline V gene sequence: CDR1 MRHNA, CDR2 SNTAGT. V was trimmed by 0 bases and J by 8 bases, leaving 17 bases between them. The CDR3 is 16 residues long. CDR3 region: CASSDSATGGSHEQFF. The CDR3 bases are TGTGCCAGCAGTGACTCGGCTACGGGGGGCAGCCATGAGCAGTTCTTC.